The present entry profiles one TCR beta chain with its context. This specimen comes from a study of PD-1 blockade in classical Hodgkin lymphoma. CDR1 is GTSNPN and CDR2 is SVGIG in the germline V gene (reference sequence). The CDR3 is 16 amino acids. Unmatched junction bases numbered 9, after V lost 0 bases and J lost 5 bases. Every single patient, without exception, relapsed after autologous stem cell transplantation, and brentuximab vedotin exposure varied. TCRdb's copy holds only in-frame clones and misses some; the assay was immunoSEQ multiplex PCR. The sample holds over 3,500 clones, roughly 75% seen once.

This receptor was identified in a human donor with classical Hodgkin lymphoma. This chain uses TRBV30 with TRBJ2-5; 10 bases are shared with TRBD2. Sequencing used peripheral blood mononuclear cells (PBMCs), obtained at baseline. CDR3 sequence (DNA): TGTGCCTGGAGTGTAGGCCTAGCGGGAGCAGGGGAGACCCAGTACTTC. Translation gives CAWSVGLAGAGETQYF. The full variable domain, in which reference TRBV30 and TRBJ2-5 provide the parts outside the CDR3, is SQTIHQWPATLVQPVGSPLSLECTVEGTSNPNLYWYRQAAGRGLQLLFYSVGIGQISSEVPQNLSASRPQDRQFILSSKKLLLSDSGFYLCAWSVGLAGAGETQYFGPGTRLLVL.